The rows below give T cell receptor beta chains drawn from one sample of a study of T cell repertoires in cytomegalovirus infection. TCRdb reanalysed the reads using MiXCR and keeps one entry per CDR3 protein. Of roughly 640,000 distinct CDR3 sequences in the sample, 24% were seen once. Sequencing was done on a sample of CD8+ T cells from PBMCs. All receptors come from a human donor in good health (CMV status not recorded). Some clones in this sample may be carry-over from other donors' samples. The conserved cysteine and the conserved F or W are not part of the CDR3 here. D genes are given only for firm matches.

V,D,J,CDR3
TRBV29-1,TRBD2,TRBJ2-3,SVDRSGGLGDTQY
TRBV28,NA,TRBJ2-1,ASRLMSEEGYNEQF
TRBV27,TRBD2,TRBJ2-1,ASTGGGDNEQF
TRBV20-1,NA,TRBJ2-5,SVGDYRDGGTQY
TRBV12-3/TRBV12-4,TRBD1,TRBJ1-2,ASRPTGANYGYT
TRBV20-1,TRBD1,TRBJ1-2,SAPRNRGYYGYT
TRBV18,TRBD1,TRBJ2-4,ASSPPLTDRGHFLDIQY
TRBV6-1,TRBD1,TRBJ2-3,ASSWTGDDTDTQY
TRBV6-4,NA,TRBJ2-1,ASSEQGREQF
TRBV2,NA,TRBJ2-3,ANTNPGAGDTQY
TRBV14,NA,TRBJ1-2,ASSQVAGYGYT
TRBV6-5,NA,TRBJ1-1,ASSYLTPGGEAF
TRBV4-1,NA,TRBJ1-1,ASSQDSGITGTEAF
TRBV12-3/TRBV12-4,TRBD2,TRBJ2-1,ASSLGELAGYNEQF
TRBV24-1,NA,TRBJ2-1,ATSDLVGSDEQF
TRBV6-1,NA,TRBJ1-5,ASSEAIWVSNQPQH
TRBV4-3,NA,TRBJ1-1,ASSLGSSGHTEAF
TRBV7-4,TRBD1,TRBJ2-1,VSIQTGKHYNEQF
TRBV6-6,TRBD2,TRBJ2-5,ASSYPSGGKETQY
TRBV7-2,NA,TRBJ2-2,ASSLDPTGELF
TRBV28,NA,TRBJ1-5,ASSSYRTVASNQPQH
TRBV2,TRBD1,TRBJ2-3,ASSPRRDSKTDTQY
TRBV15,NA,TRBJ2-1,ATSRDLGVNEQF
TRBV7-8,NA,TRBJ2-7,ASSQDRSYEQY
TRBV13,TRBD1,TRBJ1-5,ASSVGTGEGQPQH
TRBV7-8,NA,TRBJ1-2,ASSLGPQAGYT
TRBV12-3/TRBV12-4,NA,TRBJ2-7,ASSLSLAYEQY